The source of this T cell receptor (beta chain) is a study of blood T cell repertoires in COVID-19. Study summary: Sites across the United States, Italy and Spain contributed samples from acute and convalescent COVID-19.

Participant age was roughly 18 to 95 years, and participants resided in approximately 25 US areas. The CDR3 totals 15 residues. The ends lost 0 bases at V and 2 bases at J; junction bases unmatched: 2. Per germline, CDR1 SGHRS and CDR2 YFSETQ. Generated by immunoSEQ multiplex PCR, the TCRdb table keeps only in-frame clones and is missing some. The sample includes approximately 360,000 clones, over 75% seen only once; the top ten take roughly 2%. The rearrangement links TRBV5-1 to TRBJ2-3; 8 bases are shared with TRBD1. Sequencing was performed on PBMCs or T cells enriched from blood (not recorded which). This TCR came from a man aged 40-55 years in a cohort exposed to, infected with or recovered from COVID-19 (not recorded which). CDR3 amino acids: CASSLATGVTDTQYF. CDR3 in DNA: TGCGCCAGCAGCTTGGCGACAGGGGTCACAGATACGCAGTATTTT.